The source of this TCR beta chain is a study of post-analysis software for immune sequencing data. Findings of the study overall: Higher frequency in patients than in controls was seen for roughly 5 TRBV segments, with TRBV5-6, TRBV5-1 and TRBV20-1 among them.

On this clonotype: Its antigen is as yet unknown.

Germline loops: CDR1 MNHNS, CDR2 SASEGT. V was clipped by 6 bases and J by 3 bases, with 18 bases between them. The CDR3 runs to 16 residues. TCR beta libraries were prepared from cDNA with unique molecular identifiers. Each CDR3 protein is one row after TCRdb ran MiXCR on the PCR reads. The table lists under 200,000 distinct CDR3 sequences, roughly 30% of them singletons. V gene TRBV6-1 combines with J gene TRBJ1-5; no clear D. The origin of this receptor is a girl under 18 with multiple sclerosis. Sequenced sample: blood. CDR3 sequence reads: CASRTEHPWSNQPQHF. The DNA of the CDR3 is TGTGCCAGCAGGACGGAACACCCATGGTCCAATCAGCCCCAGCATTTT.